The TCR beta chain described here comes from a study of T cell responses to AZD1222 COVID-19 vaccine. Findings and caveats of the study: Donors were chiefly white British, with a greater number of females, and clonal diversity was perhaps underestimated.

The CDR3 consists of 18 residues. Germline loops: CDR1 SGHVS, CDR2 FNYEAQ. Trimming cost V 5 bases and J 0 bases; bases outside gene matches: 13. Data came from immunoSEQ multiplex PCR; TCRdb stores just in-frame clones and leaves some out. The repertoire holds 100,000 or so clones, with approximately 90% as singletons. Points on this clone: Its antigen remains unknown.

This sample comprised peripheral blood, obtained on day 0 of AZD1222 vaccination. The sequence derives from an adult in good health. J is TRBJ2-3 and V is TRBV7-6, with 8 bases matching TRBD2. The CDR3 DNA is TGTGCCAGCAGCCCACTGGGAACCACTAGCGGTAGCACAGATACGCAGTATTTT. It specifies CASSPLGTTSGSTDTQYF.